The 14 T cell receptor beta chains given below trace back to one sample, sequenced in a study of beta chain features in type 1 diabetes. Overall study findings and caveats: All four CD4+ subsets from Type 1 diabetes patients carried moderately but significantly shorter TCRB CDR3s.

Expressed TCRB transcripts were sequenced because the isolated RNA had all been reverse transcribed beforehand. TCRdb keeps only in-frame clones here, not all; method: immunoSEQ multiplex PCR. The table includes 640,000 or so clones, about an eighth detected once. Antigens of these TCRs are unknown. The sequenced sample consisted of naive CD4+ T cells from blood. The receptors shown here come from a young man with type 1 diabetes.

This clone has more than one count but fewer than ten. The chain recombines TRBV30 with TRBJ1-1, with a possible D match to TRBD1 (5 bases). V was clipped by 0 bases and J by 3 bases, with 5 bases between them. The CDR3 totals 12 residues. Germline loops: CDR1 GTSNPN, CDR2 SVGIG (reference sequence). The CDR3 DNA sequence: TGTGCCTGGAGTGTGGGGCACACTGAAGCTTTCTTT. Residues: CAWSVGHTEAFF.

This clone has only a few counts. The rearrangement joins TRBV28 to TRBJ2-1; 7 nucleotides match TRBD2. The germline gives CDR1 MDHEN, CDR2 SYDVKM. With 7 bases clipped from V and 4 bases from J, the junction kept 10 bases outside the gene matches. The CDR3 sequence is 15 residues long. In nucleotides, the CDR3 is TGTGCCAGCATCCTGGGGGGGAGTGAGTACAATGAGCAGTTCTTC. As protein: CASILGGSEYNEQFF.

The V call is TRBV30, the J call TRBJ2-7, with a tentative D call TRBD2 (5 bases). Germline V lookup: CDR1 GTSNPN, CDR2 SVGIG (reference sequence). This CDR3 is built from 13 residues. V was trimmed by 3 bases and J by 1 base, leaving 10 bases between them. The CDR3: CAWSDGVSYEQYF. The DNA of the CDR3 is TGTGCCTGGAGCGACGGGGTATCCTACGAGCAGTACTTC. The variable domain in full, completed from reference TRBV30 and TRBJ2-7, reads SQTIHQWPATLVQPVGSPLSLECTVEGTSNPNLYWYRQAAGRGLQLLFYSVGIGQISSEVPQNLSASRPQDRQFILSSKKLLLSDSGFYLCAWSDGVSYEQYFGPGTRLTVT.

This clone was detected only a few times. The V gene is TRBV4-1, the J gene TRBJ2-1; D might be TRBD2 (5 bases). The CDR3 has 15 amino acids. Trimming took 5 bases from V and 4 from J, leaving 15 bases between them. CDR1 and CDR2 from the germline V gene are MGHRA and YSYEKL. The CDR3 loop reads CASSTRGREYNEQFF. The CDR3 DNA sequence: TGCGCCAGCAGCACTAGAGGTAGGGAATACAATGAGCAGTTCTTC.

A note on this clone: At the DNA level, this CDR3 is encoded by other sequences in the same sample as well. This chain links TRBV7-2 with TRBJ1-1; 8 bases are a match to TRBD1. Germline values: CDR1 SGHTA, CDR2 FQGNSA. Losses at the gene ends were 4 bases for V and 2 bases for J; bases not matched to a gene: 6. This CDR3 contains 15 residues. Written as DNA, the CDR3 is TGTGCCAGCAGCTCATCAGGGGGCCGAAACACTGAAGCTTTCTTT. It yields the protein CASSSSGGRNTEAFF.

The rearrangement uses TRBV5-1 and TRBJ1-2, with D possibly matching TRBD1 (6 bases). The V end was cut by 0 bases, the J end by 5 bases, with 11 bases between. The germline V gene encodes CDR1 SGHRS and CDR2 YFSETQ. This CDR3 contains 14 residues. The CDR3 DNA reads as TGCGCCAGCAGCTTGGAGCCAGGGGAGTATGGCTACACCTTC. This codes for CASSLEPGEYGYTF.

The J gene is TRBJ2-3, the V gene TRBV29-1, with D hard to call. The CDR3 consists of 12 residues. Germline CDR1 and CDR2: SQVTM and ANQGSEA. Trimming stripped 6 bases from V and 4 bases from J, with 11 bases between. CDR3 sequence: CSVLSGSDTQYF. The CDR3 nucleotides are TGCAGCGTGCTTTCAGGATCAGATACGCAGTATTTT.

This chain joins TRBV5-1 and TRBJ2-3; the D gene is possibly TRBD1 (6 bases). The germline CDR1 and CDR2 sequences are SGHRS and YFSETQ. The CDR3 runs to 15 residues. Between the trimmed V and J ends, which lost 5 bases and 6 bases, there was a span of 19 bases. The CDR3 DNA reads as TGCGCCAGCAGATCAGGGGATCAATCATGGGATACGCAGTATTTT. Translating it yields CASRSGDQSWDTQYF.

The table lists this clone with a few counts. J is TRBJ2-4 and V is TRBV4-3; D gene unclear. Trimming took off 3 bases at V and 0 bases at J, with 12 bases between the two ends. This CDR3 region has 16 residues. The germline V gene encodes CDR1 LGHNA and CDR2 YSLEER. CDR3 amino acids: CASSQQGFEAKNIQYF. DNA for the CDR3: TGCGCCAGCAGCCAGCAAGGGTTCGAAGCCAAAAACATTCAGTACTTC.

The V gene is TRBV6-5, the J gene TRBJ2-5; D is uncertain. Deletions cut 5 bases from V and 4 bases from J, with 11 bases between. The CDR3 has 13 amino acids. From germline, CDR1 is MNHEY and CDR2 SVGAGI. For the CDR3, the DNA is TGTGCCAGCAGTGATGACACTCCAGAGACCCAGTACTTC. Protein product: CASSDDTPETQYF.

The sample holds a few counts of this clone. The genes are TRBV6-1 and TRBJ2-5, with no clear D. The germline V and J ends were trimmed by 8 bases and 5 bases, with 18 bases remaining between them. CDR1 and CDR2 (germline): MNHNS, SASEGT. The CDR3 has 14 residues. The CDR3 coding sequence is TGTGCCAGCGGACGCTCACTGGGTGGGGAGACCCAGTACTTC. Translation gives CASGRSLGGETQYF.

This clone appeared a few times. This chain joins TRBV2 and TRBJ1-1; 7 bases map to TRBD1. CDR3 length: 13 amino acids. After removal of 8 bases from V and 0 bases from J, the junction contained 3 bases not matched to a gene. Germline CDR1 SNHLY, CDR2 FYNNEI. The CDR3 DNA reads as TGTGCCAGCCGGGACAGCTTGAACACTGAAGCTTTCTTT. It codes for CASRDSLNTEAFF.

This clone was seen a handful of times. The rearrangement joins TRBV14 to TRBJ1-1; no clear D gene. Trimming removed 1 base at V and 10 bases at J, with 13 bases between. Germline values: CDR1 SGHDN, CDR2 FVKESK. This CDR3 comprises 13 residues. The CDR3 region has the DNA TGTGCCAGCAGCCAAGGGGGATTCCGGGTAGCTTTCTTT. It specifies CASSQGGFRVAFF. Drawing the rest from reference TRBV14 and TRBJ1-1, the complete variable domain is EAGVTQFPSHSVIEKGQTVTLRCDPISGHDNLYWYRRVMGKEIKFLLHFVKESKQDESGMPNNRFLAERTGGTYSTLKVQPAELEDSGVYFCASSQGGFRVAFFGQGTRLTVV.

The rearrangement uses TRBV30 and TRBJ2-5; 8 nucleotides align to TRBD2. CDR1 GTSNPN and CDR2 SVGIG come from the germline V gene (reference sequence). CDR3 size: 14 residues. Trimming at V came to 0 bases and at J to 4 bases, leaving 4 bases not matched to a gene. The CDR3 loop is CAWSVVAGIETQYF. Written as DNA, the CDR3 is TGTGCCTGGAGTGTAGTAGCGGGAATAGAGACCCAGTACTTC.